This entry concerns a single TCR beta chain. What it binds is unknown. Germline loops: CDR1 SQVTM, CDR2 ANQGSEA. V lost 7 bases, J lost 6 bases, and 8 bases stayed unmatched. CDR3 length: 12 residues. These data originate in a study of blood T cells in healthy people across ages. Study at large: Template switching captured about one barcoded beta molecule per two T cells.

Notes on the study in general: Without sorted subsets, naive and antigen-experienced compartments could not be conclusively compared. In these data, TCR beta diversity tracked strongly with naive T cell percentage. Diversity was higher, and naive CD4+ cells more numerous, in long-lived donors than in aged donors.

Primers used in a second PCR of roughly 7 to 11 cycles were a sample-barcoded 5' primer and a J-beta primer mix. Each CDR3 protein gets one entry after TCRdb re-called the 5' RACE reads with MiXCR. The sample has approximately 800,000 distinct CDR3 sequences; about 56% are singletons. The V and J genes are TRBV29-1 and TRBJ2-7; 8 positions match TRBD1. The sequence derives from a man aged 40-50 years in good health. Sequencing input: blood. The CDR3 spells CSGETGAGEQYF. CDR3 in DNA: TGCAGCGGGGAGACAGGGGCGGGCGAGCAGTACTTC.